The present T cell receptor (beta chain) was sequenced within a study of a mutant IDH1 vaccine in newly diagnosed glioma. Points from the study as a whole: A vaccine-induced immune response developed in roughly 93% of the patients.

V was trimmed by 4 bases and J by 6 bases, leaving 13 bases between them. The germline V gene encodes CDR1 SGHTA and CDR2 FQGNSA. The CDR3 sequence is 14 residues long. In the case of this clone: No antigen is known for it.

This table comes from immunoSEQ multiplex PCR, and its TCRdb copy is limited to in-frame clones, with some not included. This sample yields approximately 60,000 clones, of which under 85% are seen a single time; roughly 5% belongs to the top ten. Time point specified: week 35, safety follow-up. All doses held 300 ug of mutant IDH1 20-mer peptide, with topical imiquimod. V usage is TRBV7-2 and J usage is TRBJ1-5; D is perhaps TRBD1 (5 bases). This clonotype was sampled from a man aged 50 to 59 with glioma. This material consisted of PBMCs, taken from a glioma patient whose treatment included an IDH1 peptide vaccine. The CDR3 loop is CASSSDSTSQPQHF. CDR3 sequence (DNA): TGTGCCAGCAGCTCAGACAGCACTTCTCAGCCCCAGCATTTT.